By proportion, the clone carrying this T cell receptor beta chain is medium-sized (0.01 to 0.1%). The antigen remains undetermined. This specimen belongs to a study of spatial heterogeneity in lung cancer. Overall study findings and caveats: It was found that expanded intratumoral alpha and beta TCR counts tracked tumor mutation counts.

Time point noted: sample taken at primary tumor resection. CDR1 is DFQATT, CDR2 SNEGSKA, per germline (reference sequence). The length of the CDR3 is 15 residues. J lost 10 bases, V lost 5 bases, and 12 bases had no gene match. TCRdb passed the 5' RACE reads through MiXCR, listing each CDR3 protein once. The table includes more than 6,500 distinct CDR3 sequences, more than 10% detected once. The V gene is TRBV20-1, the J gene TRBJ2-1, with 12 bases matching TRBD2. The sample was lung tumor tissue, taken at surgery. This TCR came from a male donor with early-stage non-small cell lung cancer. CDR3 in DNA: TGCAGTGCTGTACCGACTAGCGGGAGAATCTGGGAGCAGTTCTTC. Amino acids: CSAVPTSGRIWEQFF.